This TCR beta chain originates from a study of CD8+ T cells in alopecia areata (dated by TCRdb to between 2018 and 2020). About the study as a whole: To study T cell clonal expansion in alopecia areata, the researchers applied high-throughput TCRbeta sequencing to both the C3H/HeJ mouse model and human patients. TCRbeta CDR3 regions were amplified by immunoSEQ multiplex PCR using 35 Vbeta forward and 13 Jbeta reverse primers. In humans, TCRbeta sequencing was performed on scalp tissue and on sorted CD4+ and CD8+ peripheral blood T cells from healthy controls and from patients with patchy or totalis/universalis alopecia areata. Clonality in the scalp was compared among normal scalp (n=4), patchy alopecia areata scalp (n=8), and alopecia totalis/universalis scalp (n=8). RNA was extracted with the PAXgene miRNA kit for fixed scalp, the miRNeasy kit for PBMCs, and the RNeasy kit for mouse skin. Overall study results and their limits: Shared TCR sequences between patients were less evident than in mice, which may be partly attributable to HLA diversity in the patient population. Unlike mouse skin, which is dominated by gammadelta T cells, normal human skin has resident alphabeta T cells that are also sequenced, and this complicates analysis of the scalp TCR repertoire. Higher clonality and more expanded CD8+ clones were observed in lesional scalp than in normal scalp, particularly in alopecia totalis/universalis, a finding suggestive of antigenic drive.

In regard to this clone: This clone's antigen is unknown. There are no base qualities to consult, and no much larger clone falls within one base.

PBMCs were isolated by density centrifugation and stained for CD3, CD4 and CD8, and CD4+ and CD8+ T cells were sorted on a FACSAria. Scalp biopsies and blood samples were provided by unaffected controls. Library preparation used the immunoSEQ multiplex PCR assay. To provide template for TCR sequencing, every sample had RNA extracted and reverse transcribed into cDNA. First-strand cDNA was synthesized with SuperScript III using a 2:1 mix of oligo-dT and random hexamers. Amplification bias was assessed with a synthetic immune receptor repertoire, and residual bias was removed computationally. In the authors' own workflow: Raw reads were preprocessed to remove errors, and CDR3 was defined by IMGT conventions from the conserved cysteine to phenylalanine. Clonality was computed as 1 minus the Shannon entropy, with the entropy normalized by log2 of the number of productive unique TCRs. CD4 or CD8 identity of scalp clones was inferred by cross-referencing scalp TCRbeta sequences with sorted blood CD4 and CD8 repertoires. What TCRdb holds here is the immuneACCESS table cut down to in-frame rearrangements. Part of the clones is not present; checked against another copy, under half of the missing clones reflect an unresolved V gene, and the others are unexplained. V and J calls and clone size are given by that table; D and trimming were obtained from the DNA. The table for this sample lists 150,000 to 200,000 clones; 55% of them were counted only once. The ten largest make up 4% to 5.5% of the sample.

Material for sequencing was CD4+ T cells sorted from blood. The receptor comes from a human donor in good health.

CDR3 sequence: CASSSESVLASDTQYF. The nucleotide sequence reads TGTGCCAGCAGTTCAGAATCCGTCCTAGCGTCAGATACGCAGTATTTT. The receptor chain draws on TRBV27 and TRBJ2-3, with TRBD2 as a weak D call on 6 bases. The germline V gene encodes CDR1 MNHEY and CDR2 SMNVEV (reference sequence). The trim is 4 bases for V and 4 bases for J, with a gap of 18 bases between the germline ends. The CDR3, cysteine through phenylalanine, is 16 amino acids long. The kept DNA is CDR3 alone, 48 bases in frame from the first base.